This TCR beta chain came from a study of blood T cell repertoires in COVID-19. At the level of the study: The origin of the acute and convalescent COVID-19 samples was the United States, Italy and Spain. From T cells, B-cell-depleted T cells, or PBMCs came the material, which was cDNA or gDNA.

CDR1 and CDR2 from the germline V gene are MDHEN and SYDVKM. The J segment lost 4 bases and the V segment lost 8 bases, leaving 8 bases of the junction unmatched. The CDR3 length is 14 residues. Per the study methods: Amplification with reference gene primers provided the estimates of nucleated cell counts. Some clones are missing from TCRdb's copy, which holds only in-frame ones; the method was immunoSEQ multiplex PCR. V, J and clone size were drawn from that table, and D and trimming were deduced from the DNA. The sample holds hundreds of thousands of clones; around 83% are singletons and the top ten take around 6%.

This sequence was found in a man at least 80 years old with acute or convalescent COVID-19. The V call is TRBV28, the J call TRBJ1-5, with 7 positions matching TRBD1. Sequenced input: peripheral blood. CDR3 DNA: TGTGCCAGCCGCGCCGGGACAGTTAATCAGCCCCAGCATTTT. Its protein product is CASRAGTVNQPQHF.